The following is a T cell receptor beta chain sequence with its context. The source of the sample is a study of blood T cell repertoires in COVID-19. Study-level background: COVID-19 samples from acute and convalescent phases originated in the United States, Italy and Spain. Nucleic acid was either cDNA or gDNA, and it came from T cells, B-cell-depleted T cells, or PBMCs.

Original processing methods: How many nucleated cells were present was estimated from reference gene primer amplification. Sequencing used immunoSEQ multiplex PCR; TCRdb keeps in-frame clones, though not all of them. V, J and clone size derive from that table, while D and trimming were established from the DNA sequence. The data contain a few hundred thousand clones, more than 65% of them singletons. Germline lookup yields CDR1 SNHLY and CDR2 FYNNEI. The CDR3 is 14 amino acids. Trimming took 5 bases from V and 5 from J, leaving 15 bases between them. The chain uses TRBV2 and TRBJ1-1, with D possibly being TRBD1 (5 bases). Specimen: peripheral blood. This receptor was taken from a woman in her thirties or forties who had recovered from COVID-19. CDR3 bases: TGTGCCAGCAGTCCGGGCGTACCAGGGACTGAAGCTTTCTTT. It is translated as CASSPGVPGTEAFF.